This T cell receptor beta chain was identified in a study of blood T cell repertoires in COVID-19. Method: immunoSEQ multiplex PCR; TCRdb's copy keeps in-frame clones and lacks some. The repertoire holds roughly 200,000 clones, with over 80% as singletons. Participants had their cohort set by participant-reported clinical history. The study counted Cohort 3 donors as recovered given two negative PCRs, clearance, or symptom resolution. The V gene end was trimmed by 0 bases and the J gene end by 2 bases; junction bases not matched to a gene: 7. Germline CDR1 reads MGHRA; CDR2 reads YSYEKL. CDR3 length equals 17 residues.

The V gene is TRBV4-1, the J gene TRBJ2-1; 7 bases match TRBD2. This TCR derives from a man aged 30 to 39 who had recovered from COVID-19. The source material was PBMCs or T cells enriched from blood (not recorded which). The CDR3 loop is CASSQDPPSGAYNEQFF. Here the CDR3 DNA reads TGCGCCAGCAGCCAAGATCCACCGAGCGGGGCCTACAATGAGCAGTTCTTC.